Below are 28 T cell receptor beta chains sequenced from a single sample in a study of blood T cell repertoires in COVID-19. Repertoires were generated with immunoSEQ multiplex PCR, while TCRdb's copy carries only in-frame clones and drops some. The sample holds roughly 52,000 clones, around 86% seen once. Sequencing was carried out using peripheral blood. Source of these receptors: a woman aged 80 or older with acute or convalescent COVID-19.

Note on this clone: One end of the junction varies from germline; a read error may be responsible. CDR3 DNA: TGTGCTAGCAGCTTAGGAGGTGGCGAGACCCAGTACTTC. This codes for CASSLGGGETQYF. The chain employs TRBV7-7 and TRBJ2-5, with D possibly being TRBD2 (5 bases). The CDR3 length is 13 residues. From germline, CDR1 is SSHAT and CDR2 FNYEAQ (reference sequence).

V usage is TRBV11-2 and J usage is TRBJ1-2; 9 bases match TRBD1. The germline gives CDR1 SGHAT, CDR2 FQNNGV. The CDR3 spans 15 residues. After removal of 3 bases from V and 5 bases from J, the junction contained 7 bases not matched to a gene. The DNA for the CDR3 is TGTGCCAGCAGCTTTAACAGGGGGCCAGGGTATGGCTACACCTTC. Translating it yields CASSFNRGPGYGYTF.

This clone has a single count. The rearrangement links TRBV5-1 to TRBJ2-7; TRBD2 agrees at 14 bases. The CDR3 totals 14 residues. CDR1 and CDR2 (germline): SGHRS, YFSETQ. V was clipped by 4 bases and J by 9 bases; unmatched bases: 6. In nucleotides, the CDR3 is TGCGCCAGCAGCCCGGGACTAGCGGGGGTAGCGCAGTACTTC. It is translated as CASSPGLAGVAQYF.

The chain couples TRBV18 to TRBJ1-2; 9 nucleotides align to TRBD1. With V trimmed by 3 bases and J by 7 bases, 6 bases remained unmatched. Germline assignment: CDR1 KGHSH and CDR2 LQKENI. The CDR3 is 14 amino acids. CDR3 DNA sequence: TGTGCCAGCTCACCCGGGAGACAGGGGGTTGGCTACACCTTC. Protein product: CASSPGRQGVGYTF. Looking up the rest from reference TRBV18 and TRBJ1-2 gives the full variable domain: NAGVMQNPRHLVRRRGQEARLRCSPMKGHSHVYWYRQLPEEGLKFMVYLQKENIIDESGMPKERFSAEFPKEGPSILRIQQVVRGDSAAYFCASSPGRQGVGYTFGSGTRLTVV.

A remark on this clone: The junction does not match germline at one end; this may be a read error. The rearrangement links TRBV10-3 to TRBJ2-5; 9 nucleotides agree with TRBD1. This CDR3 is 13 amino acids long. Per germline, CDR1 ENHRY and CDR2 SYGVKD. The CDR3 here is CAISGSDRGPPNF. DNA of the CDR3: TGTGCCATCAGTGGTTCGGACAGGGGTCCCCCTAACTTC.

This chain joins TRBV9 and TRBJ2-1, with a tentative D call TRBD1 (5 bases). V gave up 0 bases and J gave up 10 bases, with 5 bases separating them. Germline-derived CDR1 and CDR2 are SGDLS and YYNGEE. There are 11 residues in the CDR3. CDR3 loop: CASSVEGEQFF. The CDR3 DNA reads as TGTGCCAGCAGCGTAGAGGGGGAGCAGTTCTTC.

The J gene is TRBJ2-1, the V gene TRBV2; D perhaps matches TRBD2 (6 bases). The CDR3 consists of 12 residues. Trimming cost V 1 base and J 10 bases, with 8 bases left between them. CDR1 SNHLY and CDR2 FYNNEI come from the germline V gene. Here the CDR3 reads CASSEESGEQFF. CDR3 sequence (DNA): TGTGCCAGCAGTGAAGAAAGCGGGGAGCAGTTCTTC. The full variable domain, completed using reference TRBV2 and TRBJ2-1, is EPEVTQTPSHQVTQMGQEVILRCVPISNHLYFYWYRQILGQKVEFLVSFYNNEISEKSEIFDDQFSVERPDGSNFTLKIRSTKLEDSAMYFCASSEESGEQFFGPGTRLTVL.

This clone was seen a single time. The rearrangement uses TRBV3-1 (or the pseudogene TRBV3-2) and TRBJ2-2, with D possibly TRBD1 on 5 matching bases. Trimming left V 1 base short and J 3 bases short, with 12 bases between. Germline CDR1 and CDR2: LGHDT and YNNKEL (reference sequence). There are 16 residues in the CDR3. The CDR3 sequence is CASSQVQGWDTGELFF. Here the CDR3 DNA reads TGTGCCAGCAGCCAAGTGCAGGGCTGGGACACCGGGGAGCTGTTTTTT.

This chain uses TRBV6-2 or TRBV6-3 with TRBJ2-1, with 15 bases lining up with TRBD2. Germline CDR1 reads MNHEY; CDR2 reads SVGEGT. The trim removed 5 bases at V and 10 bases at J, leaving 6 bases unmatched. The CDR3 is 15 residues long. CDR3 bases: TGTGCCAGCAGTCCGGGACTAGCGGGAGGCTCAGAGCAGTTCTTC. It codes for CASSPGLAGGSEQFF.

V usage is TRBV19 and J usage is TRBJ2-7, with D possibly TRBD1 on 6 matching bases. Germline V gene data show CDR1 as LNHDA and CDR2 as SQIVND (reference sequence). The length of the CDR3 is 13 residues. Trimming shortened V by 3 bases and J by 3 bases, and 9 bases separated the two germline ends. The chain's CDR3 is CASSMDSVYEQYF. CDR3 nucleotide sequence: TGTGCCAGTAGTATGGACAGCGTCTACGAGCAGTACTTC.

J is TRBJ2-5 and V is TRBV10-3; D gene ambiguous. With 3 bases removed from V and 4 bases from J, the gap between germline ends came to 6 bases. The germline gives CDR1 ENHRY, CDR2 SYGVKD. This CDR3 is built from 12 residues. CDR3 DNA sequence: TGTGCCATCAGTGACCTCGGAGAGACCCAGTACTTC. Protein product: CAISDLGETQYF.

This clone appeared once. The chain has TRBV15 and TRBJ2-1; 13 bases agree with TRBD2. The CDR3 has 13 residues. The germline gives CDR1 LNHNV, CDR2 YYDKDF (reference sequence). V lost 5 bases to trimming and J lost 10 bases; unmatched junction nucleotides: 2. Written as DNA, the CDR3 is TGTGCCACCAGCCAGGGACTAGCGGGGGAGCAGTTCTTC. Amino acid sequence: CATSQGLAGEQFF.

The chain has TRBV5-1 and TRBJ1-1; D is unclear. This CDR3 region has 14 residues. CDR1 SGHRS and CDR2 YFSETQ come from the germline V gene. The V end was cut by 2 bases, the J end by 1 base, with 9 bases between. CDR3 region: CASSLVSRNTEAFF. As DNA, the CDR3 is TGCGCCAGCAGCTTAGTTAGCAGGAACACTGAAGCTTTCTTT.

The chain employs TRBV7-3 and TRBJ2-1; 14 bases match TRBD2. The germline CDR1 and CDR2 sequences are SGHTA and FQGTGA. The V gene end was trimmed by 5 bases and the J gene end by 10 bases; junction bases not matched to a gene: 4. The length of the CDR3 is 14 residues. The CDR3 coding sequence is TGTGCCAGCAGCGCGACTAGCGGGAGGGGGGAGCAGTTCTTC. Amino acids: CASSATSGRGEQFF. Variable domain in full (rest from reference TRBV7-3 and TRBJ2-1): GAGVSQTPSNKVTEKGKYVELRCDPISGHTALYWYRQSLGQGPEFLIYFQGTGAADDSGLPNDRFFAVRPEGSVSTLKIQRTERGDSAVYLCASSATSGRGEQFFGPGTRLTVL.

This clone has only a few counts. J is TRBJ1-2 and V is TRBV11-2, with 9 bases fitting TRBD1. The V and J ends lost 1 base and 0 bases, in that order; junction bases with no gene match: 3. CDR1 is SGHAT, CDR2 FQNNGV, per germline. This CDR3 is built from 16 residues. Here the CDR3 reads CASSLGGTGPNYGYTF. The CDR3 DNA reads TGTGCCAGCAGCTTAGGGGGGACAGGGCCTAACTATGGCTACACCTTC.

The CDR3 spells CASSLDWFVGPDTQYF. The DNA of the CDR3 is TGTGCCAGCAGCTTAGACTGGTTTGTGGGGCCAGATACGCAGTATTTT. The chain couples TRBV7-2 to TRBJ2-3; a possible D gene is TRBD1 (5 bases). V was trimmed by 1 base and J by 4 bases, leaving 15 bases between them. The CDR3 has 16 amino acids. Germline CDR1 is SGHTA and CDR2 is FQGNSA.

The CDR3 coding sequence is TGTGCCAGCAGCAAAGGACTAGCGGGAAATCTAAAAGAGCAGTACGTC. As protein: CASSKGLAGNLKEQYV. This rearrangement joins TRBV7-9 to TRBJ2-7; 12 positions agree with TRBD2. Germline V CDR1 and CDR2: SEHNR, FQNEAQ (reference sequence). This CDR3 has 16 amino acids. Germline trimming cut 5 bases from V and 7 bases from J; bases unmatched to any gene: 12.

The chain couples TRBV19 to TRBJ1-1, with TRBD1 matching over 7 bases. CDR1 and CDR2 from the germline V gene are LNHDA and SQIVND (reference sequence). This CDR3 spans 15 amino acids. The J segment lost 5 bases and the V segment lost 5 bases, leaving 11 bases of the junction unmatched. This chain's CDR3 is CASSGDRVRRTEAFF. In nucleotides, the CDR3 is TGTGCCAGTAGTGGCGACAGGGTGAGGAGGACTGAAGCTTTCTTT.

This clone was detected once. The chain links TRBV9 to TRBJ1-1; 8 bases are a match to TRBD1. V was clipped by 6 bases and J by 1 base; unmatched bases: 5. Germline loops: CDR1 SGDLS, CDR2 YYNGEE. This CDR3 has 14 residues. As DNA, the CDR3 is TGTGCCAGCACAGGGGGCGCTTGGAACACTGAAGCTTTCTTT. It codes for CASTGGAWNTEAFF.

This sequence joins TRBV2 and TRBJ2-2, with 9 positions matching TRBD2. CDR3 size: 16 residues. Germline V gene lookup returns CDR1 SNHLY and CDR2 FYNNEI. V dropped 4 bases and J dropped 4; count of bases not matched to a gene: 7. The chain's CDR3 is CASSALGGLATGELFF. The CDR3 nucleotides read TGTGCCAGCAGTGCTTTAGGGGGACTAGCCACCGGGGAGCTGTTTTTT.

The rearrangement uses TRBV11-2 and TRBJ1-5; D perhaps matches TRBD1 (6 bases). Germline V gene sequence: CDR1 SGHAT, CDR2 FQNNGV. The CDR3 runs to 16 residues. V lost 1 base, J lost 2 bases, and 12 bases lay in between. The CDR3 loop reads CASSLGGGRGNQPQHF. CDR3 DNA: TGTGCCAGCAGCTTAGGTGGGGGCAGAGGCAATCAGCCCCAGCATTTT.

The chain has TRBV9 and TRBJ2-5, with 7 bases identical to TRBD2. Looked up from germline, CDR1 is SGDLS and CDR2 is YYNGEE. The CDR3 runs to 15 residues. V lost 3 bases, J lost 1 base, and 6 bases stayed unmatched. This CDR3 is CASSAPGGPQETQYF. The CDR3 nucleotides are TGTGCCAGCAGCGCACCGGGGGGACCCCAAGAGACCCAGTACTTC.

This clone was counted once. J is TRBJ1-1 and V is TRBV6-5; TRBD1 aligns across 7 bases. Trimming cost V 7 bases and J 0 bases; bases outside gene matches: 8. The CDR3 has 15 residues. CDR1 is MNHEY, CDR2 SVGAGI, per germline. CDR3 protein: CASKDRMGMNTEAFF. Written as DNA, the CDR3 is TGTGCCAGCAAGGACAGGATGGGGATGAACACTGAAGCTTTCTTT.

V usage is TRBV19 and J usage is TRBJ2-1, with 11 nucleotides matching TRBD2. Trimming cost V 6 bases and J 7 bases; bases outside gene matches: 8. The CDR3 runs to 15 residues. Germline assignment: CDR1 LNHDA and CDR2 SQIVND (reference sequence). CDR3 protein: CASSLAGGPGNEQFF. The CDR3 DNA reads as TGTGCCAGTAGCTTAGCGGGGGGGCCGGGGAATGAGCAGTTCTTC.

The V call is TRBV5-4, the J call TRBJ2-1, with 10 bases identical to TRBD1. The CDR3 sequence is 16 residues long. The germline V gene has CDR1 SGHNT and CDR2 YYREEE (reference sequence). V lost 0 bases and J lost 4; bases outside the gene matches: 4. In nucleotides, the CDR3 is TGTGCCAGCAGCTTGGCGGGACAGGGGAATTACAATGAGCAGTTCTTC. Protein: CASSLAGQGNYNEQFF. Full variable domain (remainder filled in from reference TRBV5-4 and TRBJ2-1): ETGVTQSPTHLIKTRGQQVTLRCSSQSGHNTVSWYQQALGQGPQFIFQYYREEENGRGNFPPRFSGLQFPNYSSELNVNALELDDSALYLCASSLAGQGNYNEQFFGPGTRLTVL.

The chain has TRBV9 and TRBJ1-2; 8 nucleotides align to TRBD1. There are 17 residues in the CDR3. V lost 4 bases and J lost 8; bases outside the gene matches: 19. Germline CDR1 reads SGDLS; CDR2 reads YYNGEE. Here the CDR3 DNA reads TGTGCCAGCAGCTCGAACCCTCTGAAGGACAGGGCCGTGGGCTACACCTTC. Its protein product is CASSSNPLKDRAVGYTF.

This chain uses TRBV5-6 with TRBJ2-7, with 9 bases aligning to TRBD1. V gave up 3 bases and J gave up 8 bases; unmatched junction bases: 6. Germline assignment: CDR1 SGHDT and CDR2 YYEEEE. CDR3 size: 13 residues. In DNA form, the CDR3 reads TGTGCCAGCAGCTGGTCCGGGACAGGGAAGCAGTACGTC. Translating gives CASSWSGTGKQYV.

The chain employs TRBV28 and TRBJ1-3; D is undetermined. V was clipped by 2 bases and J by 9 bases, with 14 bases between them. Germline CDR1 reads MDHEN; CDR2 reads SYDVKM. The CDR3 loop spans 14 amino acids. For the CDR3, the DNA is TGTGCCAGCAGTTTAAATGGGAGGGTTGGCACCATATATTTT. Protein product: CASSLNGRVGTIYF.